This T cell receptor beta chain was identified in a study of T cell responses to AZD1222 COVID-19 vaccine. Study findings and constraints: The study identified only a handful of AZD1222 recipients as seropositive at baseline.

Some clones are missing from TCRdb's copy, which holds only in-frame ones; the method was immunoSEQ multiplex PCR. The data hold about 73,000 clones, with roughly nine tenths observed a single time. Germline CDR1 MNHEY, CDR2 SVGAGI. Trimming removed 5 bases from V and 0 bases from J, with 10 bases in between. CDR3 length: 14 amino acids. In regard to this clone: The antigen remains undetermined.

Researchers grouped second doses given at about 4 or about 12 weeks into one pool. The chain has TRBV6-5 and TRBJ1-1; D possibly corresponds to TRBD1 (6 bases). The material sequenced was peripheral blood, taken 28 days after the second AZD1222 dose. The receptor was derived from an adult who received the AZD1222 COVID-19 vaccine. CDR3 in amino acids: CASSLDRLNTEAFF. CDR3 nucleotides: TGTGCCAGCAGTCTGGACAGACTGAACACTGAAGCTTTCTTT.